One sample yielded the 7 T cell receptor beta chains listed below, sequenced in a study of blood T cell repertoires in COVID-19. Only in-frame clones appear in the TCRdb table, and some are missing; sequencing was by immunoSEQ multiplex PCR. The sample contains hundreds of thousands of clones, roughly 85% of which appear only once. The sequenced sample consisted of PBMCs or T cells enriched from blood (not recorded which). The receptors derive from a man aged 35 to 55 who had recovered from COVID-19.

The V gene is TRBV4-1, the J gene TRBJ1-1, with D hard to call. In germline, CDR1 is MGHRA, CDR2 YSYEKL. This CDR3 region has 19 residues. The ends were cut back, 0 bases at V and 8 bases at J, with 28 bases in the middle. The CDR3 loop reads CASSQDGRIGFGGLLEAFF. The CDR3 nucleotides are TGCGCCAGCAGCCAAGACGGCAGAATTGGTTTCGGCGGTCTATTGGAAGCTTTCTTT.

J is TRBJ2-5 and V is TRBV6-5; TRBD2 is a possible D gene (6 bases). V lost 6 bases, J lost 3 bases, and 17 bases lay in between. The germline V gene has CDR1 MNHEY and CDR2 SVGAGI. CDR3 length: 15 residues. CDR3 sequence reads: CASRRRDSQKETQYF. CDR3 in DNA: TGTGCCAGCAGACGCCGGGACTCACAAAAAGAGACCCAGTACTTC.

CDR3: CARSVGGSLYEQYF. In DNA form, the CDR3 reads TGTGCCCGAAGTGTAGGCGGGAGTCTGTACGAGCAGTACTTC. The V gene is TRBV30, the J gene TRBJ2-7; 7 bases line up with TRBD2. V lost 8 bases, J lost 4 bases, and 14 bases stayed unmatched. This CDR3 is built from 14 residues. Germline CDR1 GTSNPN, CDR2 SVGIG (reference sequence).

The V gene is TRBV18, the J gene TRBJ2-3; D is undetermined. CDR1 and CDR2 from the germline V gene are KGHSH and LQKENI. This CDR3 has 13 residues. The V end was cut by 0 bases, the J end by 5 bases, with 6 bases between. The CDR3 spells CASSPPTGDTQYF. DNA for the CDR3: TGTGCCAGCTCACCACCAACGGGAGATACGCAGTATTTT.

The chain is built from TRBV2 and TRBJ1-1; unclear D gene. The CDR3 consists of 14 residues. The V and J ends lost 3 bases and 0 bases respectively, with 8 bases between them. Germline CDR1 reads SNHLY; CDR2 reads FYNNEI. The CDR3 sequence: CASSDRVMNTEAFF. DNA of the CDR3: TGTGCCAGCAGTGACCGCGTTATGAACACTGAAGCTTTCTTT.

The chain combines TRBV6-5 with TRBJ2-7; 9 bases are shared with TRBD1. Germline V lookup: CDR1 MNHEY, CDR2 SVGAGI. Germline trimming cut 6 bases from V and 3 bases from J; bases unmatched to any gene: 3. This CDR3 is 13 amino acids long. This chain's CDR3 is CASRGQGVYEQYF. The CDR3 DNA sequence: TGTGCCAGCAGGGGACAGGGTGTCTACGAGCAGTACTTC.

The rearrangement joins TRBV6-5 to TRBJ1-5, with D perhaps TRBD1 (5 bases). The germline CDR1 and CDR2 sequences are MNHEY and SVGAGI. The CDR3 is 14 amino acids. V was pared by 8 bases and J by 1 base, with 12 bases between. CDR3 sequence (DNA): TGTGCCAGCGTGCAGGGTTTAAGCAATCAGCCCCAGCATTTT. It codes for CASVQGLSNQPQHF.